This is a list of T cell receptor beta chains from one sample in a study of blood T cells in healthy people across ages. One entry per CDR3 protein, called by TCRdb with MiXCR from the 5' RACE reads. The sample yields 730,000 or so distinct CDR3 sequences, over 40% seen once. The specimen sequenced was blood. The receptors originated from a man older than 75 in good health. Each CDR3 is given with its conserved first and last residue. Each record gives: J gene, V gene, CDR3 protein.

>TRBJ2-5|TRBV24-1
CTTSEWGNKQYF
>TRBJ2-7|TRBV18
CASSPPAAGAYEQYF
>TRBJ2-7|TRBV4-1
CASSLDGSWEQYF
>-|TRBV6-2/TRBV6-3
CASSRTGRAYEQYF
>TRBJ1-2|TRBV29-1
CSADVRGAGGYTF
>TRBJ2-3|TRBV20-1
CSSVGRGGRTDTQYF
>TRBJ2-7|TRBV10-3
CAISDGGSIHEQYF
>TRBJ2-1|TRBV27
CASRVALAGGPSNEQFF
>TRBJ2-1|TRBV18
CASSPESISYNEQFF
>TRBJ2-6|TRBV5-1
CASSLDESGANVLTF
>TRBJ1-2|TRBV6-5
CASSSAGTSNYGYTF
>TRBJ2-7|TRBV3-1
CASSQSYGTGGRYEQYF
>TRBJ2-7|TRBV6-5
CASSYSRSGSYEQYF
>TRBJ2-7|TRBV20-1
CSARSNRQGVNEQYF
>TRBJ2-1|TRBV9
CASSPSTADLVFRDNEQFF
>TRBJ2-1|TRBV7-2
CASSQASGSYNEQFF
>TRBJ2-1|TRBV12-3/TRBV12-4
CASSSRDRSYNEQFF
>TRBJ2-1|TRBV4-2
CASSQDWGVNEQFF
>TRBJ2-3|TRBV20-1
CSASSGLTDTQYF
>TRBJ2-3|TRBV7-9
CASSRADLTDTQYF
>TRBJ2-2|TRBV9
CASSASETGELFF
>TRBJ2-3|TRBV24-1
CATSDHPAGGRGHTDTQYF
>TRBJ2-3|TRBV9
CASSARQGVRTDTQYF
>TRBJ1-2|TRBV29-1
CSVEGASSTNYGYTF
>TRBJ2-2|TRBV29-1
CSVAGQENTGELFF